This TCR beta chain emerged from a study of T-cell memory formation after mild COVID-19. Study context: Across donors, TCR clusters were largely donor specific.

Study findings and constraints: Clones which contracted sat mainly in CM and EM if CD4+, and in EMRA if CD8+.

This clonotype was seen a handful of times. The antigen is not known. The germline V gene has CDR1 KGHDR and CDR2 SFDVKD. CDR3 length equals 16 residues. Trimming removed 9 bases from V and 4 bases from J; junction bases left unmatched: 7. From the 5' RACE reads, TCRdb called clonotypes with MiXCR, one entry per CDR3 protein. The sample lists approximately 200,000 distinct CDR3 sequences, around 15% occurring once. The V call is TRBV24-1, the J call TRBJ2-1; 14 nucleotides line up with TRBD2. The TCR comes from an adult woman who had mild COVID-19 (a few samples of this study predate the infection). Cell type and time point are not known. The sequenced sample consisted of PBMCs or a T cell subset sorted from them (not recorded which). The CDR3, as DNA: TGTGCCACCGCGGGACTAGCGGGAGTCTCGTACAATGAGCAGTTCTTC. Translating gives CATAGLAGVSYNEQFF.